The 12 T cell receptor beta chains presented below share a single source sample, sequenced in a study of T cell repertoires in cytomegalovirus infection. Their antigens are not known. TCRdb used MiXCR to reprocess the reads, holding one entry per CDR3 protein. The table lists hundreds of thousands of distinct CDR3 sequences, about 33% of them singletons. Sequenced here: cultured PBMCs, sampled from culture after CMV antigen stimulation. The origin of the receptors is a human donor in good health (CMV status not recorded). Some clones in this sample may be carry-over from other donors' samples.

This clonotype has at least ten counts. The genes are TRBV7-2 and TRBJ2-1; 11 bases agree with TRBD2. This CDR3 has 17 amino acids. The J segment lost 5 bases and the V segment lost 5 bases, leaving 11 bases of the junction unmatched. The germline V gene has CDR1 SGHTA and CDR2 FQGNSA. For the CDR3, the DNA is TGTGCCAGCAGCCGAAACAGTGGGACTAGCGGTAACAATGAGCAGTTCTTC. Encoded protein: CASSRNSGTSGNNEQFF.

The J gene is TRBJ1-2, the V gene TRBV27; D is unclear. The CDR3 spans 14 residues. Germline CDR1 MNHEY, CDR2 SMNVEV (reference sequence). The V end lost 2 bases, the J end lost 6 bases, and 13 bases lay between the germline ends. The CDR3 spells CASSLSLGGNGYTF. CDR3 DNA: TGTGCCAGCAGTTTAAGTTTAGGAGGGAATGGCTACACCTTC.

This clonotype came up many times. The V gene is TRBV7-2, the J gene TRBJ2-7; no clear D gene. Germline V gene sequence: CDR1 SGHTA, CDR2 FQGNSA. Trimming cost V 6 bases and J 0 bases, with 3 bases left between them. The CDR3 totals 11 residues. CDR3 sequence: CASSFSYEQYF. The CDR3 coding sequence is TGTGCCAGCAGTTTCTCCTACGAGCAGTACTTC.

This clonotype was seen once. The chain uses TRBV6-6 and TRBJ2-1; D is possibly TRBD1 (5 bases). The CDR3 contains 13 residues. The V and J ends lost 7 bases and 3 bases respectively, with 10 bases between them. CDR1 and CDR2 from the germline V gene are MNHNY and SVGAGI (reference sequence). As DNA, the CDR3 is TGTGCCAGCAAGGGGTATGACTACAATGAGCAGTTCTTC. Protein product: CASKGYDYNEQFF.

This clonotype was recorded at least ten times. This sequence joins TRBV6-1 and TRBJ2-1; TRBD2 agrees at 10 bases. The CDR3 extends over 16 amino acids. CDR1 is MNHNS, CDR2 SASEGT, per germline. V shed 6 bases, J shed 0 bases, and the junction held 5 bases outside the gene matches. The CDR3 is CASSTQRGGSYNEQFF. The CDR3 nucleotides are TGTGCCAGCAGCACCCAGCGGGGGGGCTCCTACAATGAGCAGTTCTTC.

This clonotype came up many times. The chain recombines TRBV7-2 with TRBJ1-6; D remains unclear. CDR3 length equals 14 residues. V lost 1 base and J lost 9, with 10 bases in between. Germline V CDR1 and CDR2: SGHTA, FQGNSA. CDR3 coding DNA: TGTGCCAGCAGCTTAGTTTTGTGGGGTTCACCCCTCCACTTT. The encoded protein is CASSLVLWGSPLHF.

This chain uses TRBV12-3 or TRBV12-4 with TRBJ2-7, with 11 bases lining up with TRBD2. This CDR3 spans 21 amino acids. V was clipped by 5 bases and J by 3 bases; unmatched bases: 24. The CDR3 is CASSAGTAEGLAVPTSYEQYF. In nucleotides, the CDR3 is TGTGCCAGCAGTGCCGGGACTGCGGAGGGACTAGCGGTCCCGACGAGCTACGAGCAGTACTTC.

The gene calls are TRBV27 and TRBJ2-7; D possibly corresponds to TRBD2 (6 bases). Trimming left V 3 bases short and J 7 bases short, with 10 bases between. The length of the CDR3 is 12 residues. Germline V lookup: CDR1 MNHEY, CDR2 SMNVEV (reference sequence). DNA for the CDR3: TGTGCCAGCAGTTTCCTAGCGCAAGAGCAGTACTTC. Protein: CASSFLAQEQYF.

This clonotype showed up just a few times. The gene calls are TRBV7-7 and TRBJ2-5; D assignment may be TRBD1 or TRBD2 (6 bases each). Germline V CDR1 and CDR2: SSHAT, FNYEAQ (reference sequence). V was pared by 5 bases and J by 4 bases, with 11 bases between. The CDR3 is 13 residues long. The CDR3 DNA sequence: TGTGCCAGCAGCAAACAGGGAGGAGAGACCCAGTACTTC. It encodes CASSKQGGETQYF.

This clonotype was detected only a few times. The chain employs TRBV12-3 or TRBV12-4 and TRBJ2-5, with D unclear. Between the trimmed V and J ends, which lost 4 bases and 2 bases, there was a span of 5 bases. This CDR3 has 12 amino acids. CDR3 amino acids: CASSYVQETQYF. The DNA of the CDR3 is TGTGCCAGCAGTTACGTACAAGAGACCCAGTACTTC.

Remarks on this clonotype: Sequence at one end of the junction differs from germline and may be a read error. The chain links TRBV5-4 to TRBJ2-3, with TRBD2 identical over 8 bases. The CDR3 covers 16 residues. Germline CDR1 is SGHNT and CDR2 is YYREEE (reference sequence). CDR3 protein: CASSSQLAAHTDTQCF. The CDR3 DNA reads as TGTGCCAGCAGCTCCCAACTAGCGGCACACACAGATACGCAGTGTTTT.

This clonotype appeared once. This chain connects TRBV12-5 to TRBJ2-3, with 9 bases that match TRBD2. Trimming took 1 base from V and 12 from J; bases not matched to a gene: 2. The CDR3 spans 12 residues. The V gene's germline CDR1 is LGHNT and CDR2 FRNRAP. The CDR3 DNA reads as TGTGCTAGTGGTTTGGGGCGGGGGGGCCAGTATTTT. It specifies CASGLGRGGQYF.